The 8 T cell receptor beta chains below all came from one sample that was sequenced in a study of blood T cell repertoires in COVID-19 (dated by TCRdb to about 2020). Receptor amplification or capture employed the immunoSEQ multiplex PCR assay. TCRdb retrieved this table from immuneACCESS and kept in-frame rearrangements only. Not all clones are present; in checked studies, unresolved V genes account for under half, and no reason is known for the remainder. The sample includes about 160,000 clones, with about four fifths observed a single time. Jointly, the top ten make up 10% to 15% of the sample. Input material: peripheral blood. These receptors came from a man between 65 and 85 years old who had recovered from COVID-19.

This clone has only a few counts. V usage is TRBV11-2 and J usage is TRBJ2-3; 8 positions match TRBD2. The CDR3 extends over 16 amino acids. Trimming cost V 5 bases and J 0 bases; bases outside gene matches: 7. From germline, CDR1 is SGHAT and CDR2 FQNNGV. The CDR3 sequence is CASSTVRGRSTDTQYF. CDR3 in DNA: TGTGCCAGCAGCACCGTCCGCGGGAGGAGCACAGATACGCAGTATTTT.

The chain uses TRBV19 and TRBJ2-2, with a tentative D call TRBD2 (5 bases). Germline V lookup: CDR1 LNHDA, CDR2 SQIVND (reference sequence). Trimming left V 3 bases short and J 0 bases short, with 14 bases between. CDR3 size: 17 residues. The CDR3, as DNA: TGTGCCAGTAGTATTTTGGGAGCTACCCCGAACACCGGGGAGCTGTTTTTT. Translation gives CASSILGATPNTGELFF.

V and J are TRBV5-1 and TRBJ2-1; 11 bases agree with TRBD1. The CDR3 is 18 amino acids. CDR1 SGHRS and CDR2 YFSETQ come from the germline V gene. J gave up 7 bases and V 0 bases, and 12 bases lay outside the gene matches. The CDR3 sequence: CASSLVVILGQGGNEQFF. CDR3 DNA sequence: TGCGCCAGCAGCTTGGTGGTCATCCTGGGACAGGGGGGGAATGAGCAGTTCTTC.

This clone occurred a few times. V and J are TRBV5-1 and TRBJ2-1; 8 bases map to TRBD1. The CDR3 sequence is 14 residues long. The V and J ends lost 4 bases and 8 bases, in that order; junction bases with no gene match: 8. The germline gives CDR1 SGHRS, CDR2 YFSETQ. Written as DNA, the CDR3 is TGCGCCAGCAGCACCGGACAGGGCAGTGATGAGCAGTTCTTC. Amino acids: CASSTGQGSDEQFF.

The V call is TRBV7-8, the J call TRBJ2-7; TRBD1 is a possible D gene (7 bases). The CDR3 has 14 amino acids. The germline gives CDR1 SGHVS, CDR2 FQNEAQ. The V end lost 4 bases, the J end lost 3 bases, and 13 bases lay between the germline ends. The CDR3 protein is CASSSRQGGYEQYF. CDR3 in DNA: TGTGCCAGCAGCTCACGACAGGGAGGCTACGAGCAGTACTTC.

The gene calls are TRBV5-4 and TRBJ2-2; 8 bases fit TRBD1. CDR3 size: 16 residues. V lost 5 bases to trimming and J lost 2 bases; unmatched junction nucleotides: 8. Per germline, CDR1 SGHNT and CDR2 YYREEE (reference sequence). The CDR3 DNA is TGTGCCAGCAGACTCGGACAGGGCCAAAACACCGGGGAGCTGTTTTTT. Encoded protein: CASRLGQGQNTGELFF.

The rearrangement links TRBV12-3 or TRBV12-4 to TRBJ2-7, with D maybe TRBD2 (5 bases). The V end was cut by 5 bases, the J end by 8 bases, with 13 bases between. This CDR3 comprises 12 residues. CDR3 nucleotides: TGTGCCAGCAGTAGAGGGTTGGGCCAGCAGTACTTC. It codes for CASSRGLGQQYF.

This clone was seen a single time. This rearrangement joins TRBV6-2 or TRBV6-3 to TRBJ1-1, with 9 bases fitting TRBD1. Germline V CDR1 and CDR2: MNHEY, SVGEGT. V lost 0 bases, J lost 7 bases, and 6 bases stayed unmatched. The CDR3 has 15 residues. The chain's CDR3 is CASSYSPTGGYEAFF. The CDR3 bases are TGTGCCAGCAGTTACTCGCCGACAGGGGGTTATGAAGCTTTCTTT.